The rows below give T cell receptor beta chains drawn from one sample of a study of early T cells in non-severe SARS-CoV-2 infection. In TCRdb, the 5' RACE reads were re-called with MiXCR into one record per CDR3 protein. This repertoire shows more than 45,000 distinct CDR3 sequences, around 12% found once; its top ten account for about 4%. Sequenced: whole blood. All receptors come from an adult who was a healthcare worker with PCR-confirmed SARS-CoV-2 infection or an uninfected control (not recorded which). Both conserved end residues are part of each CDR3. Each record gives: V gene, clone size, CDR3 protein. Not all rows give a size; the values are once, few, many and, for expanded clones, a class.

TRBV5-1 . CASKRGAPTDTQYF
TRBV20-1 few CSAKGNSFTDTQYF
TRBV20-1 few CSARQGTGRISPLHF
TRBV28 many CASSPTGGYRGYTF
TRBV3-1 many CASSQVSAGGSYNEQFF
TRBV7-9 few CASSSGHTNNEQFF
TRBV11-2 few CASSLERGIYEQYF
TRBV5-1 . CASSNGNTEAFF
TRBV28 many CASSRDRGSDTQYF
TRBV27 many CASRGTSGSFYEQYF
TRBV5-1 . CASSQGTGTRITGELFF
TRBV29-1 few CSVVMTSGHYGQFF
TRBV11-3 . CASSLDLRRVAGVAETQYF
TRBV10-3 . CAISSQVNTEAFF
TRBV20-1 . CSARLAGNNNEQFF